The present entry profiles one T cell receptor (beta chain) with its context. Antigen unknown. These data come from a study of cytomegalovirus exposure and HLA in healthy donors. Deletions cut 5 bases from V and 4 bases from J, with 9 bases between. In germline, CDR1 is SGHTA, CDR2 FQGNSA. The CDR3 has 13 residues. Findings of the study overall: Researchers reported that three CMV-associated chains were confirmed in vitro as CMV antigen-specific. A later analysis found that most CMV-associated TCR beta chains appeared HLA-restricted.

The PCR made use of 60 Vbeta and 13 Jbeta primers. Assay used: immunoSEQ multiplex PCR; TCRdb lists only in-frame clones, some missing. The sample table sets out 60,000 to 80,000 clones. This sequence originates from a boy younger than 18 in good health and CMV-seronegative. The chain is built from TRBV7-2 and TRBJ1-5; maybe TRBD1 (5 bases). The sequencing input was PBMCs. CDR3 sequence reads: CASSRDSNQPQHF. In DNA form, the CDR3 reads TGTGCCAGCAGCCGGGACTCAAATCAGCCCCAGCATTTT.